This T cell receptor (beta chain) was recovered during a study of blood T cell repertoires in COVID-19. The assay was immunoSEQ multiplex PCR, and TCRdb's table has in-frame clones only and misses some. The sample yields some 120,000 clones, about 80% seen once. V was shortened by 3 bases and J by 2 bases, with 14 bases between the two germline ends. The CDR3 has 16 amino acids. Germline-derived CDR1 and CDR2 are SEHNR and FQNEAQ (reference sequence). The receptor was derived from a woman between 45 and 65 years old with acute or convalescent COVID-19. Sample: peripheral blood. The rearrangement uses TRBV7-9 and TRBJ2-1; TRBD1 might be the D (6 bases). The DNA of the CDR3 is TGTGCCAGCAGCTTTTACACAGGGATTCCCTACAATGAGCAGTTCTTC. This gives the protein CASSFYTGIPYNEQFF.